These T cell receptor beta chains were read from a single sample in a study of T-cell reconstitution after alpha-beta-depleted transplantation in children. TCRdb reprocessed the PCR reads with MiXCR, giving one entry per CDR3 protein. The table has about 200,000 distinct CDR3 sequences, more than 12% seen once. The source was PBMCs from the stem cell graft donor, collected from the stem cell graft. These receptors came from a human donor who donated a stem cell graft to a child with acute lymphoblastic leukemia. Each CDR3 is given with its conserved first and last residue. D genes are given only for firm matches. Not every row has a clone size; where given, it reads once, few, many or a size class.

many	12	TRBV5-6	TRBJ2-7	TRBD1	TGTGCCAGCAGACTGGACAGGGGTGAGCAGTACTTC	CASRLDRGEQYF
many	14	TRBV19	TRBJ2-1	-	TGTGCCAGTAGTATAATACGGGGGGCGGATGAGCAGTTCTTC	CASSIIRGADEQFF
few	13	TRBV30	TRBJ1-1	-	TGTGCCTGGAGTCGGACTTCTACTACTGAAGCTTTCTTT	CAWSRTSTTEAFF
few	11	TRBV20-1	TRBJ2-3	-	TGCAGTGCTTACTGGTCAGATACGCAGTATTTT	CSAYWSDTQYF
many	10	TRBV29-1	TRBJ1-1	-	TGCAGCGCCGGCAGGACTGAAGCTTTCTTT	CSAGRTEAFF
many	15	TRBV28	TRBJ2-3	-	TGTGCCAGCAGTTTTTCTCGGCAGGGCTCCGATACGCAGTATTTT	CASSFSRQGSDTQYF
-	15	TRBV12-3/TRBV12-4	TRBJ1-5	-	TGTGCCAGCAGTAACGGCCGGGACCAATATCAGCCCCAGCATTTT	CASSNGRDQYQPQHF
many	15	TRBV5-1	TRBJ2-1	TRBD2	TGCGCCAGCAGCGCACTAGCGGGAGGGCAGGATGAGCAGTTCTTC	CASSALAGGQDEQFF
many	15	TRBV7-2	TRBJ2-7	TRBD2	TGTGCCAGCAGCTTAGGGGGGGGTTCGTCCTACGAGCAGTACTTC	CASSLGGGSSYEQYF
-	13	TRBV29-1	TRBJ2-2	-	TGCAGCGTTGTGGGGGGAAACGCCGGGGAGCTGTTTTTT	CSVVGGNAGELFF
-	18	TRBV5-1	TRBJ1-4	TRBD1	TGCGCCAGCCGACTGGGACAGGGAAGAGTGGAGACTAATGAAAAACTGTTTTTT	CASRLGQGRVETNEKLFF
few	17	TRBV6-5	TRBJ1-2	TRBD1	TGTGCCAGCAGTTACGGGGACAGGGGGCGTCCGGGACATGGCTACACCTTC	CASSYGDRGRPGHGYTF
many	14	TRBV5-1	TRBJ1-1	-	TGCGCCAGCAGCTTGGACGCGACAGCGACTGAAGCTTTCTTT	CASSLDATATEAFF
many	16	TRBV4-1	TRBJ1-4	TRBD1	TGCGCCAGCAGCCAATTAGAGACAGGGAACAATGAAAAACTGTTTTTT	CASSQLETGNNEKLFF
many	14	TRBV6-1	TRBJ2-3	-	TGTGCCAGCAGAGAGTCCGGTGGCACAGATACGCAGTATTTT	CASRESGGTDTQYF
-	16	TRBV5-1	TRBJ2-7	TRBD2	TGCGCCAGCAGCTCCCCTTATAGCGGGAGGGCCTACGAGCAGTACTTC	CASSSPYSGRAYEQYF
many	14	TRBV5-1	TRBJ2-2	-	TGCGCCAGCAGTTTCGGGACAACCACCGGGGAGCTGTTTTTT	CASSFGTTTGELFF
few	15	TRBV5-1	TRBJ2-3	TRBD1	TGCGCCAGCAGCTGGGGACAGGGCGATGCAGATACGCAGTATTTT	CASSWGQGDADTQYF
few	12	TRBV10-1	TRBJ2-1	-	TGCGCCAGCGGACGGTCCTACAATGAGCAGTTCTTC	CASGRSYNEQFF
few	14	TRBV5-1	TRBJ1-1	-	TGCGCCAGCAGCTTGCTGCAGGTAGGAGGAGAAGCTTTCTTT	CASSLLQVGGEAFF
many	19	TRBV7-9	TRBJ2-3	TRBD2	TGTGCCAGCAGCTTACCCGAATCGACTAGCGGGAACCATCCAGATACGCAGTATTTT	CASSLPESTSGNHPDTQYF
-	16	TRBV12-3/TRBV12-4	TRBJ2-5	TRBD1	TGTGCCAGCAGTCCCGGCGGGACAGGGTTTCAAGAGACCCAGTACTTC	CASSPGGTGFQETQYF
few	15	TRBV5-4	TRBJ2-4	-	TGTGCCAGCAGCTTGGATGGACTTTACAAAAACATTCAGTACTTC	CASSLDGLYKNIQYF
-	13	TRBV20-1	TRBJ2-1	-	TGCAGTCCCGTGAAGGGCCAGTCCAATGAGCAGTTCTTC	CSPVKGQSNEQFF
many	14	TRBV20-1	TRBJ2-7	-	TGCAGTGCTGCCCTGGGCTCGCCCGAGGGCGAGCAGTACTTC	CSAALGSPEGEQYF
many	15	TRBV7-9	TRBJ2-7	TRBD2	TGTGCCAGCAGCACCCTAGGGTCGGGAGGCTACGAGCAGTACTTC	CASSTLGSGGYEQYF
few	14	TRBV20-1	TRBJ2-1	TRBD2	TGCAGTGCTACCACTAGCGGGAGTTGGAATGAGCAGTTCTTC	CSATTSGSWNEQFF
-	11	TRBV18	TRBJ2-7	-	TGTGCCAGCTCACCCCGCGACGAGCAGTACTTC	CASSPRDEQYF
once	16	TRBV5-4	TRBJ2-4	TRBD2	TGTGCCAGCAGCTTGGAGCTAGCGGGAGCCAAAAACATTCAGTACTTC	CASSLELAGAKNIQYF
few	14	TRBV3-1	TRBJ1-2	-	TGTGCCAGCAGCCAAGGGCACAGGGACCATGGCTACACCTTC	CASSQGHRDHGYTF
few	15	TRBV6-1	TRBJ2-1	TRBD1	TGTGCCAGCAGGCTCCGGGACAGGGGTGGCAATGAGCAGTTCTTC	CASRLRDRGGNEQFF
many	16	TRBV12-3/TRBV12-4	TRBJ1-6	TRBD1	TGTGCCAGCAGTCCCGGAACAGGGGAGAGAAATTCACCCCTCCACTTT	CASSPGTGERNSPLHF
many	16	TRBV5-1	TRBJ2-2	TRBD2	TGCGCCAGCAGCGAATTAGCGGGAGATTCCACCGGGGAGCTGTTTTTT	CASSELAGDSTGELFF
many	16	TRBV27	TRBJ2-1	TRBD2	TGTGCCAGCAGTCCGACCAAAAGCGGGATGTTAGATGAGCAGTTCTTC	CASSPTKSGMLDEQFF
few	16	TRBV29-1	TRBJ2-3	TRBD2	TGCAGCGTTGAAGGGGCTAGCGGGAGGGCCGGAGATACGCAGTATTTT	CSVEGASGRAGDTQYF
many	17	TRBV11-2	TRBJ2-1	-	TGTGCCAGCAGCCCGGGGCACGGCTCCAAAACGTACAATGAGCAGTTCTTC	CASSPGHGSKTYNEQFF
-	13	TRBV29-1	TRBJ2-5	-	TGCAGCGTTGACGGGAAGGTTGGAGAGACCCAGTACTTC	CSVDGKVGETQYF
few	14	TRBV5-1	TRBJ2-1	-	TGCGCCAGCAACCCACCTATGAAACAGGGGAGGGGTGTGTTC	CASNPPMKQGRGVF
many	15	TRBV20-1	TRBJ2-1	-	TGCAGTGCTAGAGTACCTCTTAGGGGGGGCAATGAGCAGTTCTTC	CSARVPLRGGNEQFF
few	18	TRBV20-1	TRBJ2-3	-	TGCAGTGCGCCCCTAGGGGGGGGGGCTTCATGGGGCACAGATACGCAGTATTTT	CSAPLGGGASWGTDTQYF
-	15	TRBV20-1	TRBJ2-2	TRBD2	TGCAGTGCTAGGAGTGGGAGGGCCAACACCGGGGAGCTGTTTTTT	CSARSGRANTGELFF
-	15	TRBV20-1	TRBJ2-7	TRBD2	TGCAGTGCTAGAGATCATAGCGGGTCCTCGCTAGAGCAGTACTTC	CSARDHSGSSLEQYF
many	16	TRBV4-1	TRBJ2-7	-	TGCGCCAGCAGCCAAGGGTTAGCGGTAACTTTCTACGAGCAGTACTTC	CASSQGLAVTFYEQYF
-	14	TRBV20-1	TRBJ1-5	-	TGCAGTGCTAGGGACAGCCTGAGCAATCAGCCCCGGCATTTT	CSARDSLSNQPRHF
many	17	TRBV19	TRBJ1-5	-	TGTGCCAGTAGTATAGGCCGGGGACCAGATAGCAATCAGCCCCAGCATTTT	CASSIGRGPDSNQPQHF
many	16	TRBV5-1	TRBJ2-1	TRBD2	TGCGCCAGCAGTCACCTAGCGGGAGGGCCTTACAATGAGCAGTTCTTC	CASSHLAGGPYNEQFF
-	13	TRBV5-5	TRBJ2-3	-	TGTGCCAGCAGCCTCGACGGTTTCAGCAGGCAGTATTTT	CASSLDGFSRQYF